The 14 T cell receptor beta chains reported below all come from one sample, sequenced in a study of follicular helper T cells after annual influenza vaccination. TCRdb keeps only in-frame clones here, not all; method: immunoSEQ multiplex PCR. The table lists some 8,200 clones, roughly four fifths of them singletons. Noted time point: 2014-2015 season, pre-vaccination. Source: CXCR5+ CD38- circulating T follicular helper cells from blood, taken on the day of influenza vaccination. Documented subset: circulating Tfh, non-naive CD4+CXCR5+PD-1+ (ICOS+CD38+ or ICOS-CD38-). These TCRs come from an adult who received the influenza vaccine.

The chain uses TRBV5-1 and TRBJ2-5; D is unclear. CDR3 length equals 13 residues. Per the germline V gene, CDR1 is SGHRS and CDR2 is YFSETQ. Trimming removed 0 bases at V and 5 bases at J, with 8 bases between. The CDR3 loop reads CASSLGLSETQYF. CDR3 coding DNA: TGCGCCAGCAGCTTGGGACTGTCGGAGACCCAGTACTTC.

The rearrangement joins TRBV28 to TRBJ1-4; 10 positions match TRBD1. Germline V gives CDR1 MDHEN, CDR2 SYDVKM. CDR3 size: 16 residues. V lost 5 bases, J lost 7 bases, and 10 bases stayed unmatched. As DNA, the CDR3 is TGTGCCAGCAGTCCTGCCGGGACAGGGGAAGGTGAAAAACTGTTTTTT. The encoded protein is CASSPAGTGEGEKLFF.

V is TRBV29-1 and J is TRBJ1-5; D might be TRBD1 (5 bases). The germline CDR1 and CDR2 sequences are SQVTM and ANQGSEA. The CDR3 is made up of 14 amino acids. The V and J ends lost 5 bases and 5 bases respectively, with 16 bases between them. The CDR3 DNA is TGCAGCGTTAGCCCTTGGGACGGAGATCAGCCCCAGCATTTT. This sequence encodes CSVSPWDGDQPQHF.

The V gene is TRBV18, the J gene TRBJ2-3; possible D gene TRBD1, 5 bases. The germline V and J ends were trimmed by 2 bases and 3 bases, with 6 bases remaining between them. Germline assignment: CDR1 KGHSH and CDR2 LQKENI. The CDR3 covers 13 residues. The CDR3 reads CASSPTGTDTQYF. CDR3 nucleotides: TGTGCCAGCTCACCAACAGGTACAGATACGCAGTATTTT.

The chain couples TRBV10-1 to TRBJ1-1; TRBD1 aligns across 8 bases. The CDR3 consists of 14 residues. In germline, CDR1 is WNHNN, CDR2 SYGVQD (reference sequence). V lost 7 bases and J lost 3; bases outside the gene matches: 7. The CDR3 coding sequence is TGCGCCAGCACCCCGGACAGGGACCACACTGAAGCTTTCTTT. It is translated as CASTPDRDHTEAFF.

V usage is TRBV29-1 and J usage is TRBJ1-1, with no clear D. CDR3 length: 15 residues. Germline values: CDR1 SQVTM, CDR2 ANQGSEA. Trimming stripped 5 bases from V and 2 bases from J, with 18 bases between. The CDR3 DNA reads TGCAGCGTTAGCGTTTTGGGGTACGGAAACACTGAAGCTTTCTTT. Encoded protein: CSVSVLGYGNTEAFF.

DNA of the CDR3: TGTGCCAGCAGCTGGGGAGGGACTAGCGGGGGACAAGAGACCCAGTACTTC. Translation: CASSWGGTSGGQETQYF. This sequence joins TRBV5-6 and TRBJ2-5; 14 bases align to TRBD2. V was clipped by 3 bases and J by 2 bases; unmatched bases: 6. Per germline, CDR1 SGHDT and CDR2 YYEEEE. This CDR3 is 17 amino acids long.

The J gene is TRBJ1-1, the V gene TRBV7-6, with D unresolved. The V gene's germline CDR1 is SGHVS and CDR2 FNYEAQ. Trimming stripped 5 bases from V and 7 bases from J, with 20 bases between. This CDR3 has 15 amino acids. CDR3 in amino acids: CASSPLTGRPGEAFF. In nucleotides, the CDR3 is TGTGCCAGCAGCCCCCTGACGGGGAGACCTGGTGAAGCTTTCTTT.

The V call is TRBV7-8, the J call TRBJ2-2; 7 bases map to TRBD2. CDR3 length: 15 residues. Germline CDR1 reads SGHVS; CDR2 reads FQNEAQ. With 5 bases clipped from V and 7 bases from J, the junction kept 10 bases outside the gene matches. The CDR3 here is CASSRGEGRIGELFF. CDR3 nucleotide sequence: TGTGCCAGCAGCCGAGGGGAGGGTCGAATCGGGGAGCTGTTTTTT.

The chain carries TRBV2 and TRBJ2-7, with unresolved D. V shed 7 bases and J shed 2 bases, with 15 bases lying between them. Germline V gene sequence: CDR1 SNHLY, CDR2 FYNNEI. The CDR3 is 14 residues long. This CDR3 is CASKQTTTTYEQYF. As DNA, the CDR3 is TGTGCCAGCAAGCAGACAACCACCACCTACGAGCAGTACTTC.

V gene TRBV7-7 combines with J gene TRBJ2-5; tentative D call: TRBD2 (6 bases). The CDR3 has 14 amino acids. Looked up from germline, CDR1 is SSHAT and CDR2 is FNYEAQ (reference sequence). V lost 5 bases and J 3 bases, leaving 13 bases between the germline ends. CDR3 in amino acids: CASSPSGRKETQYF. The CDR3 DNA reads TGTGCCAGCAGCCCGTCAGGGAGGAAAGAGACCCAGTACTTC.

This clone has only a few counts. This chain links TRBV28 with TRBJ1-5, with 7 bases fitting TRBD1. The CDR3 runs to 15 residues. With 6 bases clipped from V and 5 bases from J, the junction kept 10 bases outside the gene matches. Germline CDR1 is MDHEN and CDR2 is SYDVKM. DNA for the CDR3: TGTGCCAGCAGGCCCCAGACAGGGCGACATCAGCCCCAGCATTTT. This gives the protein CASRPQTGRHQPQHF.

The chain recombines TRBV11-3 with TRBJ2-5; TRBD1 aligns across 7 bases. The V segment lost 9 bases and the J segment 1 base; nucleotides outside the gene matches: 20. The CDR3 extends over 18 amino acids. CDR1 is SGHNT, CDR2 YENEEA, per germline. CDR3 nucleotides: TGTGCCAGACGAAACTTACAGGGGCCGACCTTGCTCCAAGAGACCCAGTACTTC. As protein: CARRNLQGPTLLQETQYF.

The V gene is TRBV28, the J gene TRBJ1-2; tentative D call: TRBD1 (6 bases). The CDR3 totals 15 residues. Trimming cost V 7 bases and J 6 bases, with 21 bases left between them. From germline, CDR1 is MDHEN and CDR2 SYDVKM. The CDR3 DNA sequence: TGTGCCAGCACCCTGACCAGAGGGGGGTACGATGGCTACACCTTC. It is translated as CASTLTRGGYDGYTF.